This T cell receptor (beta chain) emerged from a study of T cells in Graves' hyperthyroidism and ophthalmopathy. Study details: Blood was drawn when the patient was first diagnosed and still untreated.

Amplified TCR beta CDR3 regions came from RNA transcripts. Using the HTBI primer set, a first-round RT-PCR was run on the TCR CDR3. A single record per CDR3 protein comes from TCRdb applying MiXCR to the multiplex PCR reads. The sample yields 370,000 or so distinct CDR3 sequences, around 16% seen once. With a duration under 2 months, the hyperthyroidism was newly diagnosed in patients aged 18 to 65. Between the trimmed V and J ends, which lost 11 bases and 0 bases, there was a span of 12 bases. The CDR3 totals 13 residues. In germline, CDR1 is LNHNV, CDR2 YYDKDF (reference sequence). The sequenced sample consisted of blood. The V gene is TRBV15, the J gene TRBJ2-3; maybe TRBD2 (5 bases). The sequence was collected from a woman in her late teens or twenties with Graves' hyperthyroidism that later progressed to Graves' ophthalmopathy. CDR3 coding DNA: TGTGCCGCCACGGGCGGGAGCACAGATACGCAGTATTTT. Protein product: CAATGGSTDTQYF. Variable domain in full (rest from reference TRBV15 and TRBJ2-3): DAMVIQNPRYQVTQFGKPVTLSCSQTLNHNVMYWYQQKSSQAPKLLFHYYDKDFNNEADTPDNFQSRRPNTSFCFLDIRSPGLGDTAMYLCAATGGSTDTQYFGPGTRLTVL.